The clone carrying this T cell receptor (beta chain) occurred a few times. What it binds is unknown. The entry originates in a study of T cells in Graves' hyperthyroidism and ophthalmopathy. The study, taken as a whole, reports: Blood also carried most thyroid clonotypes expanded above 0.001.

Each patient was aged 18 to 65 and had newly diagnosed hyperthyroidism of under 2 months' duration. Exclusion followed for patients with uncontrolled infection, other autoimmune disease, pregnancy or lactation. Clinical symptoms, serum thyroxine, TRAb, thyroid ultrasound and orbital computed tomography informed diagnoses. The CDR3 regions of TCR beta were amplified from RNA transcripts. Initially, a first-round RT-PCR of the TCR CDR3 employed the HTBI primer set. TCRdb re-called the multiplex PCR reads through MiXCR, storing one row per CDR3 protein. The table lists fewer than 750,000 distinct CDR3 sequences, around 42% of them singletons, with around 8% in the top ten. This sequence originates from a woman aged 18 to 35 with Graves' hyperthyroidism. Sequencing input: peripheral blood or thyroid tissue (not recorded which).

Written as DNA, the CDR3 is TGTGCCTGGAGTGTTATGCAGGGGACTGAAGCTTTCTTT. This gives the protein CAWSVMQGTEAFF. The chain couples TRBV30 to TRBJ1-1; D is possibly TRBD1 (6 bases). This CDR3 spans 13 amino acids. Trimming took off 0 bases at V and 5 bases at J, with 10 bases between the two ends. Germline assignment: CDR1 GTSNPN and CDR2 SVGIG (reference sequence).